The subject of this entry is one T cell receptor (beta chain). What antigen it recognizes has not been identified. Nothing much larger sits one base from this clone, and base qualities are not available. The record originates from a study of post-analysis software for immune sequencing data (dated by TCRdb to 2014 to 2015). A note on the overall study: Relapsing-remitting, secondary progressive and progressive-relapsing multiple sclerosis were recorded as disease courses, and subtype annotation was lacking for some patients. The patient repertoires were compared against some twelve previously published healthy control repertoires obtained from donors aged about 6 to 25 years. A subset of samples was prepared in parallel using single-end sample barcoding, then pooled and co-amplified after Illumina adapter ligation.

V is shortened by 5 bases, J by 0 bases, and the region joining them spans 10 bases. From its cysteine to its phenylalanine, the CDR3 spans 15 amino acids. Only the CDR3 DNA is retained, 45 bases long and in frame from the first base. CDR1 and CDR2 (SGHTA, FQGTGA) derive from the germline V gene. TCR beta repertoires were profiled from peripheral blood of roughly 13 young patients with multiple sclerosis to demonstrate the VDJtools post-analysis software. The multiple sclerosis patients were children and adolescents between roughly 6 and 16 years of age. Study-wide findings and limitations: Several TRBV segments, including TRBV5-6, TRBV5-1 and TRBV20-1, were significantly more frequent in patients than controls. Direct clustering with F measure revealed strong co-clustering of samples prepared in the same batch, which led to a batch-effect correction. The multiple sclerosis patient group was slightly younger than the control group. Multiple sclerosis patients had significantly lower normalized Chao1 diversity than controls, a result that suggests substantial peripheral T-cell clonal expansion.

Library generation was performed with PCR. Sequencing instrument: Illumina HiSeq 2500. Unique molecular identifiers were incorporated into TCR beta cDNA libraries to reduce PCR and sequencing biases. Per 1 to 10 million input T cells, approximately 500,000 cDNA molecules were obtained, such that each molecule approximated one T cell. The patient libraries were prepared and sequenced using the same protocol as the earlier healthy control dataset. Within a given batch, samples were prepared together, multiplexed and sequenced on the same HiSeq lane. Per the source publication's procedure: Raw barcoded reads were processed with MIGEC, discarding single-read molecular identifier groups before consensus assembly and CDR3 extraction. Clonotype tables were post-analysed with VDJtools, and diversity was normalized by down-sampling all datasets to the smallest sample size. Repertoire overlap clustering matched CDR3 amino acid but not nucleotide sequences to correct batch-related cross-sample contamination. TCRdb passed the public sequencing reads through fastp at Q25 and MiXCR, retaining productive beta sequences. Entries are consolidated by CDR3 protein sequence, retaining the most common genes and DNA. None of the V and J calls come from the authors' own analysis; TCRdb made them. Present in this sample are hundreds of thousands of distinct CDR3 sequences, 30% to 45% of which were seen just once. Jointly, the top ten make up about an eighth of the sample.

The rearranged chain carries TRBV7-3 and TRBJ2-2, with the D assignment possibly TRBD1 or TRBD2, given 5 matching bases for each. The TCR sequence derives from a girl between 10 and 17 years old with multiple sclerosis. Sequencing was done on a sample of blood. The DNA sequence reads TGTGCCAGCAGCCGGGACCACGCGAACACCGGGGAGCTGTTTTTT. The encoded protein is CASSRDHANTGELFF.